Below are 17 T cell receptor beta chains sequenced from a single sample in a study of cytomegalovirus exposure and HLA in healthy donors. The PCR made use of 60 Vbeta and 13 Jbeta primers. The repertoire was sequenced with immunoSEQ multiplex PCR; TCRdb's copy has only in-frame clones and lacks some. Found here are 95,000 to 100,000 clones, less than 80% of them singletons; the top ten hold 2%. Source material: PBMCs. The receptors stem from a man aged 40-55 years in good health and CMV-seronegative.

This CDR3 is CASSRTSSTDTQYF. The CDR3 DNA sequence: TGTGCCAGCAGTCGGACATCAAGCACAGATACGCAGTATTTT. This rearrangement joins TRBV9 to TRBJ2-3, with a weak D call TRBD1 (5 bases). In germline, CDR1 is SGDLS, CDR2 YYNGEE. V gave up 5 bases and J gave up 0 bases, with 10 bases separating them. This CDR3 spans 14 amino acids. The variable domain in full, completed from reference TRBV9 and TRBJ2-3, reads DSGVTQTPKHLITATGQRVTLRCSPRSGDLSVYWYQQSLDQGLQFLIQYYNGEERAKGNILERFSAQQFPDLHSELNLSSLELGDSALYFCASSRTSSTDTQYFGPGTRLTVL.

This clone was seen just once. The rearrangement links TRBV30 to TRBJ2-2; 7 bases line up with TRBD1. The length of the CDR3 is 17 residues. Germline V CDR1 and CDR2: GTSNPN, SVGIG (reference sequence). V gave up 4 bases and J gave up 4 bases; unmatched junction bases: 15. CDR3 sequence: CAWNGQVRTLGTGELFF. Written as DNA, the CDR3 is TGTGCCTGGAACGGACAGGTCCGTACGTTAGGCACCGGGGAGCTGTTTTTT.

This clone was detected only a few times. This chain links TRBV29-1 with TRBJ2-1, with a possible D match to TRBD1 (6 bases). Trimming pared 4 bases from V and 7 bases from J, leaving 17 bases between. This CDR3 contains 14 residues. Germline V gene data show CDR1 as SQVTM and CDR2 as ANQGSEA. In DNA form, the CDR3 reads TGCAGCGTTGCGAACAGGGTAGGGGCAAATGAGCAGTTCTTC. This codes for CSVANRVGANEQFF.

The chain carries TRBV5-6 and TRBJ2-3; 7 positions agree with TRBD1. CDR3 length: 17 amino acids. Trimming removed 4 bases from V and 3 bases from J; junction bases left unmatched: 14. CDR1 is SGHDT and CDR2 is YYEEEE in the germline V gene. The CDR3 nucleotides are TGTGCCAGCAGCAGTCGCCGGGGACAGAGGGCGACAGATACGCAGTATTTT. The encoded protein is CASSSRRGQRATDTQYF.

The CDR3 bases are TGTGCCAGCAGCTTAGGGACTAGCGGGAGGTTATTCGACGAGCAGTACTTC. It encodes CASSLGTSGRLFDEQYF. This sequence joins TRBV11-2 and TRBJ2-5; 14 nucleotides align to TRBD2. The J call is doubtful: the DNA matches TRBJ2-7 better. Germline CDR1 reads SGHAT; CDR2 reads FQNNGV. This CDR3 is 17 amino acids long.

The J gene is TRBJ2-2, the V gene TRBV6-5, with TRBD1 as a possible D gene (6 bases). Germline assignment: CDR1 MNHEY and CDR2 SVGAGI. The CDR3 loop spans 15 amino acids. V was clipped by 2 bases and J by 6 bases, with 13 bases between them. This CDR3 reads CASSYTPGAAGELFF. The CDR3 bases are TGTGCCAGCAGTTACACCCCAGGGGCGGCCGGGGAGCTGTTTTTT.

A few counts support this clone. This chain connects TRBV6-6 to TRBJ1-2, with D tentatively TRBD1 (5 bases). V was shortened by 0 bases and J by 4 bases, with 12 bases between the two germline ends. The CDR3 spans 15 residues. Germline loops: CDR1 MNHNY, CDR2 SVGAGI (reference sequence). The CDR3 reads CASSYSGSRGYGYTF. In nucleotides, the CDR3 is TGTGCCAGCAGTTACTCAGGTTCTAGGGGCTATGGCTACACCTTC.

In regard to this clone: The junction differs from germline at one of its ends, possibly a read error. The chain's CDR3 is CSSRPAPGQGSNEQFF. As DNA, the CDR3 is TGTTCCAGCAGGCCAGCCCCGGGACAGGGGAGCAATGAGCAGTTCTTC. This chain joins TRBV7-9 and TRBJ2-1; 10 bases agree with TRBD1. The CDR3 is 16 amino acids. Germline CDR1 reads SEHNR; CDR2 reads FQNEAQ (reference sequence). Full variable domain (outside the CDR3, taken from reference TRBV7-9 and TRBJ2-1): DTGVSQNPRHKITKRGQNVTFRCDPISEHNRLYWYRQTLGQGPEFLTYFQNEAQLEKSRLLSDRFSAERPKGSFSTLEIQRTEQGDSAMYLCSSRPAPGQGSNEQFFGPGTRLTVL.

The rearrangement uses TRBV18 and TRBJ1-5, with unresolved D. CDR3 length equals 15 residues. V lost 2 bases, J lost 11 bases, and 19 bases lay in between. Germline-derived CDR1 and CDR2 are KGHSH and LQKENI. CDR3 residues: CASSPDLGGLESQHF. The CDR3 DNA is TGTGCCAGCTCACCAGATTTGGGAGGGCTGGAGTCCCAGCATTTT. Full variable domain (missing parts from reference TRBV18 and TRBJ1-5): NAGVMQNPRHLVRRRGQEARLRCSPMKGHSHVYWYRQLPEEGLKFMVYLQKENIIDESGMPKERFSAEFPKEGPSILRIQQVVRGDSAAYFCASSPDLGGLESQHFGDGTRLSIL.

The chain carries TRBV28 and TRBJ2-5, with a weak D call TRBD1 (6 bases). The germline gives CDR1 MDHEN, CDR2 SYDVKM. This CDR3 is built from 16 residues. V shed 2 bases and J shed 1 base, with 14 bases lying between them. The CDR3 DNA sequence: TGTGCCAGCAGTTTACAGGGGCGTTCCGTCCAAGAGACCCAGTACTTC. Residues: CASSLQGRSVQETQYF.

The genes are TRBV27 and TRBJ2-3; perhaps TRBD2 as D (5 bases). The CDR3 spans 16 residues. The germline V gene encodes CDR1 MNHEY and CDR2 SMNVEV (reference sequence). The V gene lost 3 bases and the J gene lost 0 bases, with 13 bases spanning the gap. In DNA form, the CDR3 reads TGTGCCAGCAGTTTCTTAAGGCTAGCCAGCACAGATACGCAGTATTTT. Amino acids: CASSFLRLASTDTQYF.

This clone was picked up a small number of times. The rearrangement uses TRBV4-1 and TRBJ1-5, with 8 positions matching TRBD1. Germline-derived CDR1 and CDR2 are MGHRA and YSYEKL. CDR3 length: 16 amino acids. V gave up 1 base and J gave up 6 bases; unmatched junction bases: 8. The CDR3 loop reads CASSQGWTGIFQPQHF. The CDR3 bases are TGCGCCAGCAGCCAAGGGTGGACAGGGATTTTTCAGCCCCAGCATTTT.

The genes are TRBV6-5 and TRBJ2-7; D perhaps matches TRBD1 (6 bases). This CDR3 has 15 amino acids. V was shortened by 6 bases and J by 2 bases, with 17 bases between the two germline ends. Germline CDR1 MNHEY, CDR2 SVGAGI. The CDR3 loop reads CASSGAGTYAYEQYF. The CDR3 DNA is TGTGCCAGCAGCGGAGCCGGGACATATGCCTACGAGCAGTACTTC.

This clone was observed a single time. This chain joins TRBV12-5 and TRBJ2-1; D possibly corresponds to TRBD2 (6 bases). V lost 6 bases and J lost 0, with 12 bases in between. The germline V gene encodes CDR1 LGHNT and CDR2 FRNRAP. The CDR3 is made up of 15 amino acids. CDR3 protein: CASGAGTSSYNEQFF. DNA of the CDR3: TGTGCTAGTGGGGCGGGGACCAGCTCCTACAATGAGCAGTTCTTC.

This chain uses TRBV7-9 with TRBJ2-1, with D tentatively TRBD2 (5 bases). There are 16 residues in the CDR3. The V end lost 1 base, the J end lost 6 bases, and 16 bases lay between the germline ends. Germline loops: CDR1 SEHNR, CDR2 FQNEAQ (reference sequence). Written as DNA, the CDR3 is TGTGCCAGCAGCTTAGGAGGACCGCGGGCCGGCAATGAGCAGTTCTTC. Protein: CASSLGGPRAGNEQFF.

The chain employs TRBV6-1 and TRBJ1-1; the match to TRBD1 covers 9 bases. CDR3 length equals 14 residues. Germline CDR1 and CDR2: MNHNS and SASEGT. The junction had 5 bases not matched to a gene; V was cut back by 5 bases and J by 4 bases. The CDR3 reads CASSLRQGVTEAFF. CDR3 bases: TGTGCCAGCAGTCTTCGACAGGGGGTCACTGAAGCTTTCTTT.

V gene TRBV6-5 combines with J gene TRBJ2-1, with TRBD2 matching 9 bases. The CDR3 length is 15 residues. Germline V gene sequence: CDR1 MNHEY, CDR2 SVGAGI. The V gene end was trimmed by 2 bases and the J gene end by 2 bases; junction bases not matched to a gene: 1. CDR3 DNA: TGTGCCAGCAGTTACCCTAGCGGGGCCTACAATGAGCAGTTCTTC. Its translation is CASSYPSGAYNEQFF.